These T cell receptor beta chains were read from a single sample in a study of technical replicates of blood from a handful of donors. The protocol was immunoSEQ multiplex PCR, while the TCRdb copy is restricted to in-frame clones and leaves out a portion. Seen here are tens of thousands of clones, roughly 95% observed once, and the top ten hold over 2.5%. Sequenced sample: PBMCs. Receptors originate from a human donor in good health. Some clones in this sample may be carry-over from other donors' samples. The conserved cysteine and the conserved F or W are not part of the CDR3 here.

CDR3: ASTNGGQYNSPLH
V: TRBV2
J: TRBJ1-6

CDR3: ASSPRVDSYEQY
V: TRBV4-2
J: TRBJ2-7

CDR3: ASSQVWGEAGELF
V: TRBV4-2
J: TRBJ2-2

CDR3: AIRGRTDTQY
V: TRBV10-3
J: TRBJ2-3

CDR3: ARVFHEQY
V: TRBV9
J: TRBJ2-7

CDR3: ASSPTGQVGGYT
V: TRBV7-3
J: TRBJ1-2

CDR3: ASSFQNQPQH
V: TRBV5-6
J: TRBJ1-5

CDR3: ASSLIQSSPLH
V: TRBV11-2
J: TRBJ1-6

CDR3: ASSPTHRDTQY
V: TRBV19
J: TRBJ2-3

CDR3: ASSGREGTYEQY
V: TRBV7-9
J: TRBJ2-7

CDR3: ASSETSGGGEQF
V: TRBV7-3
J: TRBJ2-1

CDR3: ASSYRRGQSNEKLF
V: TRBV6-5
J: TRBJ1-4

CDR3: ASSLVDRGLGQPQH
V: TRBV7-8
J: TRBJ1-5

CDR3: ASSPRDKETQY
V: TRBV5-4
J: TRBJ2-5

CDR3: ASSLQGLETQY
V: TRBV5-5
J: TRBJ2-5

CDR3: ASSVKGLAASYEQY
V: TRBV13
J: TRBJ2-7

CDR3: ASSRGQVAYGYT
V: TRBV2
J: TRBJ1-2

CDR3: ASSLSSWSGANVLT
V: TRBV23-1
J: TRBJ2-6

CDR3: SASSQGGYT
V: TRBV20-1
J: TRBJ1-2

CDR3: ASSGGGNSYEQY
V: TRBV5-1
J: TRBJ2-7

CDR3: ASSQAAAGGPHTQY
V: TRBV4-3
J: TRBJ2-3

CDR3: ASSYLDLGGAAGDYGYT
V: TRBV4-2
J: TRBJ1-2

CDR3: ASSLTGTGYT
V: TRBV7-9
J: TRBJ1-2

CDR3: AGTNGTSGSAYEQY
V: TRBV7-2
J: TRBJ2-7

CDR3: ASSPHGTSNEQF
V: TRBV7-2
J: TRBJ2-1

CDR3: ASSVVTGYGYT
V: TRBV9
J: TRBJ1-2

CDR3: ASSYPSGSTYEQY
V: TRBV6-5
J: TRBJ2-7

CDR3: ASSSQDSSYEQY
V: TRBV5-5
J: TRBJ2-7

CDR3: ASSLVGTGGETQY
V: TRBV5-1
J: TRBJ2-5

CDR3: ASRQGSTDTQY
V: TRBV2
J: TRBJ2-3

CDR3: ATSRARGGQYEQY
V: TRBV15
J: TRBJ2-7

CDR3: ASSYRRTGPNEKLF
V: TRBV6-5
J: TRBJ1-4

CDR3: ASSPGTGRDYGYT
V: TRBV11-2
J: TRBJ1-2

CDR3: ASSLTDATNEKLF
V: TRBV7-9
J: TRBJ1-4

CDR3: ASSSRTSGAYNEQF
V: TRBV7-3
J: TRBJ2-1

CDR3: ASSPAGPWHEQY
V: TRBV28
J: TRBJ2-7

CDR3: ASSFVREGLYEQY
V: TRBV5-1
J: TRBJ2-7

CDR3: AWSRGTGELF
V: TRBV30
J: TRBJ2-2

CDR3: ASSIGENTSGGYT
V: TRBV19
J: TRBJ1-2

CDR3: ASRLTGGIPYEQY
V: TRBV6-1
J: TRBJ2-7

CDR3: ASSLIVSGSGTDTQY
V: TRBV7-2
J: TRBJ2-3

CDR3: ASSHRTGLWAGELF
V: TRBV14
J: TRBJ2-2

CDR3: ASSLRASVYSYNEQF
V: TRBV13
J: TRBJ2-1

CDR3: ASSPWGQGSQPQH
V: TRBV19
J: TRBJ1-5

CDR3: ASSPHGLAGGTDTQY
V: TRBV7-6
J: TRBJ2-3

CDR3: AGGQDNSPLH
V: TRBV6-6
J: TRBJ1-6

CDR3: ASSLGSSETQY
V: TRBV5-1
J: TRBJ2-5

CDR3: ATSGGTVYQETQY
V: TRBV15
J: TRBJ2-5

CDR3: ASSQSFSGGPDTQY
V: TRBV4-3
J: TRBJ2-3

CDR3: ASSKDGTSYYEQY
V: TRBV21-1
J: TRBJ2-7

CDR3: ASSPGSGGVNEQF
V: TRBV5-1
J: TRBJ2-1

CDR3: ASSLMASGEETQY
V: TRBV5-1
J: TRBJ2-5

CDR3: ASSQELSYEQY
V: TRBV4-1
J: TRBJ2-7

CDR3: ASSFRTGGGYT
V: TRBV28
J: TRBJ1-2

CDR3: SVHSGSSYEQY
V: TRBV29-1
J: TRBJ2-7

CDR3: ASSQEAGGTYEQY
V: TRBV4-3
J: TRBJ2-7

CDR3: ASSQKPGQSYEQY
V: TRBV4-2
J: -